Listed here are 9 T cell receptor beta chains from one sample, sequenced in a study of blood T cell repertoires in COVID-19. This table comes from immunoSEQ multiplex PCR, and its TCRdb copy is limited to in-frame clones, with some not included. Of about 48,000 clones listed, approximately 83% are singletons. Sequenced material: peripheral blood. Receptors originate from a human donor in a cohort sampled during active COVID-19. The donor label of this sample is uncertain.

The J gene is TRBJ2-5, the V gene TRBV7-2; 7 bases match TRBD2. V gave up 1 base and J gave up 1 base; unmatched junction bases: 9. Germline V gene sequence: CDR1 SGHTA, CDR2 FQGNSA. The CDR3 is made up of 17 amino acids. Here the CDR3 reads CASSLGVGGEFQETQYF. CDR3 bases: TGTGCCAGCAGCTTAGGGGTTGGGGGGGAGTTCCAAGAGACCCAGTACTTC.

This clone was seen only once. This chain connects TRBV4-3 to TRBJ1-6; tentatively, D is TRBD1 (6 bases). CDR1 is LGHNA, CDR2 YSLEER, per germline. Trimming took off 1 base at V and 10 bases at J, with 23 bases between the two ends. The CDR3 contains 18 residues. DNA of the CDR3: TGCGCCAGCAGCCAAGTTGGTATCGTCGCAGGGGTCTTATCACCCCTCCACTTT. This encodes CASSQVGIVAGVLSPLHF.

J is TRBJ2-7 and V is TRBV9; possibly TRBD1 for D (5 bases). The CDR3 has 15 amino acids. V lost 6 bases to trimming and J lost 4 bases, with 20 bases between them. Germline CDR1 SGDLS, CDR2 YYNGEE. CDR3: CASTFTQRRGYEQYF. As DNA, the CDR3 is TGTGCCAGCACTTTCACACAGAGAAGGGGATACGAGCAGTACTTC.

This chain links TRBV10-3 with TRBJ2-5; 8 bases fit TRBD1. The J segment lost 4 bases and the V segment lost 3 bases, leaving 10 bases of the junction unmatched. The CDR3 sequence is 16 residues long. CDR1 and CDR2 from the germline V gene are ENHRY and SYGVKD. In DNA, the CDR3 is TGTGCCATCAGTGAACCAGGGGGCGCGGGCCCAGAGACCCAGTACTTC. Translation: CAISEPGGAGPETQYF.

This clone was detected only a few times. CDR3 sequence (DNA): TGTGCCAGCATCCGACCAGGGGGAGGTCCATACGAGCAGTACTTC. Translation gives CASIRPGGGPYEQYF. The chain combines TRBV2 with TRBJ2-7, with D maybe TRBD1 (7 bases). CDR1 SNHLY and CDR2 FYNNEI come from the germline V gene. V lost 7 bases, J lost 4 bases, and 20 bases lay in between. The CDR3 is 15 residues long.

The sample holds one count of this clone. This CDR3 is CASSLQDSRGNEQFF. The CDR3, as DNA: TGTGCCAGCTCACTTCAGGACTCTCGGGGGAATGAGCAGTTCTTC. The chain employs TRBV18 and TRBJ2-1; perhaps TRBD2 as D (6 bases). The ends were cut back, 4 bases at V and 7 bases at J, with 17 bases in the middle. In germline, CDR1 is KGHSH, CDR2 LQKENI. This CDR3 has 15 amino acids.

This chain connects TRBV27 to TRBJ1-1; no definite D call. Germline V lookup: CDR1 MNHEY, CDR2 SMNVEV (reference sequence). This CDR3 contains 14 residues. V was pared by 5 bases and J by 5 bases, with 15 bases between. The CDR3 region has the DNA TGTGCCAGCAGTAGAACGGTAGCCGGTACTGAAGCTTTCTTT. Translation: CASSRTVAGTEAFF.

The chain carries TRBV5-1 and TRBJ1-2, with D possibly matching TRBD1 (6 bases). Trimming left V 1 base short and J 6 bases short, with 13 bases between. CDR1 is SGHRS and CDR2 is YFSETQ in the germline V gene. This CDR3 has 14 amino acids. The CDR3 DNA reads TGCGCCAGCAGCTTGAAGGCAGGGGCTAATGGCTACACCTTC. Amino acid sequence: CASSLKAGANGYTF.

The CDR3 DNA follows: TGTGCCAGCAGCACAAGGGACAGGGTGAATCAGCCCCAGCATTTT. Encoded protein: CASSTRDRVNQPQHF. This chain uses TRBV27 with TRBJ1-5, with 9 bases aligning to TRBD1. Germline V gene data show CDR1 as MNHEY and CDR2 as SMNVEV (reference sequence). There are 15 residues in the CDR3. Trimming took 6 bases from V and 4 from J; bases not matched to a gene: 7.